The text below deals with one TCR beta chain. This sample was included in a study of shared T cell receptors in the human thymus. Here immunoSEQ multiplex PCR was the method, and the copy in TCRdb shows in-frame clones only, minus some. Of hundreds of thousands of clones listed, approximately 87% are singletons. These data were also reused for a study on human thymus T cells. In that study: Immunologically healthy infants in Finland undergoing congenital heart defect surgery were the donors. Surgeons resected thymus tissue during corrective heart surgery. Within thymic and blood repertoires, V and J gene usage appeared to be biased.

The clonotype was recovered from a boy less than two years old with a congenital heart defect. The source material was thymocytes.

CDR3 sequence (DNA): TGTGCCAGTAATACGGACAGCCCAAACCCAACTAATGAAAAACTGTTTTTT. Encoded protein: CASNTDSPNPTNEKLFF. The chain employs TRBV19 and TRBJ1-4; the D gene is possibly TRBD1 (6 bases). This CDR3 comprises 17 residues. Between the trimmed V and J ends, which lost 7 bases and 0 bases, there was a span of 18 bases. Germline V gene data show CDR1 as LNHDA and CDR2 as SQIVND (reference sequence).